The 18 T cell receptor beta chains presented below share a single source sample, sequenced in a study of T cell changes during pregnancy in multiple sclerosis. The protocol was immunoSEQ multiplex PCR, while the TCRdb copy is restricted to in-frame clones and leaves out a portion. The sample holds roughly 68,000 clones; 92% are singletons and the top ten take 1.3% to 1.5%. The sequencing here drew on peripheral blood, taken in the second trimester of pregnancy. The receptors here all came from a female donor in good health, enrolled as a control in a pregnancy study.

The J gene is TRBJ1-4, the V gene TRBV5-1, with 10 nucleotides matching TRBD1. The CDR3 length is 17 residues. Trimming at V came to 0 bases and at J to 7 bases, leaving 9 bases not matched to a gene. Germline V gene data show CDR1 as SGHRS and CDR2 as YFSETQ. The CDR3 loop reads CASSLGRQGAVSEKLFF. The DNA of the CDR3 is TGCGCCAGCAGCTTGGGGCGACAGGGGGCGGTTTCTGAAAAACTGTTTTTT.

The V and J genes are TRBV4-3 and TRBJ2-7, with 8 positions matching TRBD2. Germline V lookup: CDR1 LGHNA, CDR2 YSLEER. V lost 1 base, J lost 0 bases, and 2 bases stayed unmatched. The CDR3 has 15 amino acids. CDR3 loop: CASSQVLAGSYEQYF. CDR3 sequence (DNA): TGCGCCAGCAGCCAAGTCCTAGCGGGCTCCTACGAGCAGTACTTC.

V usage is TRBV7-9 and J usage is TRBJ2-3, with D perhaps TRBD2 (6 bases). The CDR3 contains 18 residues. Trimming pared 0 bases from V and 0 bases from J, leaving 16 bases between. Germline-derived CDR1 and CDR2 are SEHNR and FQNEAQ (reference sequence). CDR3 DNA sequence: TGTGCCAGCAGCTTAGCCGGGACTGGAGGGTCGAGCACAGATACGCAGTATTTT. This codes for CASSLAGTGGSSTDTQYF.

This chain uses TRBV6-5 with TRBJ1-2, with TRBD1 matching over 8 bases. The germline gives CDR1 MNHEY, CDR2 SVGAGI. Unmatched junction bases numbered 11, after V lost 6 bases and J lost 8 bases. The CDR3 spans 14 residues. The CDR3 DNA follows: TGTGCCAGCAGGAGGGGGCAGGGGGCGTACGGCTACACCTTC. This translates into CASRRGQGAYGYTF.

This clone was seen a single time. V is TRBV6-5 and J is TRBJ1-2; 7 bases fit TRBD1. The V segment lost 6 bases and the J segment 4 bases; nucleotides outside the gene matches: 8. Germline values: CDR1 MNHEY, CDR2 SVGAGI. The CDR3 runs 14 residues. The CDR3 coding sequence is TGTGCCAGCAGATTGACAGGGACGAGCTATGGCTACACCTTC. Translating it yields CASRLTGTSYGYTF.

The gene calls are TRBV27 and TRBJ1-2; possible D gene TRBD1, 5 bases. The V gene lost 2 bases and the J gene lost 8 bases, with 12 bases spanning the gap. Looked up from germline, CDR1 is MNHEY and CDR2 is SMNVEV (reference sequence). The CDR3 loop spans 13 amino acids. The CDR3 reads CASSLGLNRGYTF. As DNA, the CDR3 is TGTGCCAGCAGTTTAGGGCTGAACAGGGGCTACACCTTC.

The chain has TRBV21-1 and TRBJ1-3; the table's D call of TRBD1 was not tested on the DNA. TRBV21-1 constitutes a pseudogene. The CDR3 runs to 15 residues. The CDR3 reads CASSKLPGTGNTIYF. The CDR3 bases are TGTGCCAGCAGCAAACTCCCAGGGACTGGAAACACCATATATTTT.

This clone was seen a handful of times. The chain uses TRBV6-1 and TRBJ2-3, with a tentative D call TRBD1 (6 bases). The germline gives CDR1 MNHNS, CDR2 SASEGT. Trimming took 2 bases from V and 4 from J, leaving 16 bases between them. The CDR3 has 16 amino acids. The DNA of the CDR3 is TGTGCCAGCAGTGAAAAGGTGGGATCAGGGGCAGATACGCAGTATTTT. It specifies CASSEKVGSGADTQYF.

This clone turned up a few times. This specimen includes other DNA sequences encoding the same CDR3. V is TRBV4-1 and J is TRBJ1-2, with TRBD1 as a possible D gene (5 bases). In germline, CDR1 is MGHRA, CDR2 YSYEKL. This CDR3 spans 13 amino acids. The ends were cut back, 2 bases at V and 2 bases at J, with 6 bases in the middle. CDR3 in amino acids: CASSQQGNYGYTF. CDR3 nucleotides: TGCGCCAGCAGCCAACAGGGAAACTATGGCTACACCTTC.

J is TRBJ2-3 and V is TRBV18; D call uncertain. The V end was cut by 4 bases, the J end by 0 bases, with 2 bases between. The CDR3 is 12 amino acids. Germline CDR1 reads KGHSH; CDR2 reads LQKENI. The CDR3 here is CASSLSTDTQYF. DNA of the CDR3: TGTGCCAGCTCACTAAGCACAGATACGCAGTATTTT.

V and J are TRBV7-9 and TRBJ2-2; 11 bases line up with TRBD2. CDR3 length: 19 amino acids. Germline V gene lookup returns CDR1 SEHNR and CDR2 FQNEAQ (reference sequence). The V gene end was trimmed by 4 bases and the J gene end by 3 bases; junction bases not matched to a gene: 13. CDR3 nucleotide sequence: TGTGCCAGCAGCTCACTAGCGGGAGTGCGGCGGTGGGACACCGGGGAGCTGTTTTTT. This sequence encodes CASSSLAGVRRWDTGELFF. The full variable domain, rest sourced from reference TRBV7-9 and TRBJ2-2, is DTGVSQNPRHKITKRGQNVTFRCDPISEHNRLYWYRQTLGQGPEFLTYFQNEAQLEKSRLLSDRFSAERPKGSFSTLEIQRTEQGDSAMYLCASSSLAGVRRWDTGELFFGEGSRLTVL.

CDR3 in amino acids: CSVDHPGADTQYF. The CDR3 DNA reads TGCAGCGTTGATCATCCCGGGGCAGATACGCAGTATTTT. The chain couples TRBV29-1 to TRBJ2-3; TRBD2 is a possible D gene (5 bases). The CDR3 sequence is 13 residues long. Germline V gene data show CDR1 as SQVTM and CDR2 as ANQGSEA. The germline V and J ends were trimmed by 3 bases and 4 bases, with 11 bases remaining between them.

This chain joins TRBV21-1 and TRBJ2-7; the table's D gene call, TRBD2, was not cross checked with the DNA. TRBV21-1 is a known pseudogene. The CDR3 extends over 17 amino acids. CDR3 bases: TGTGCCAGCAGCCAACCGGGGGGCGCTACCCACTCCTACGAGCAGTACTTC. Protein product: CASSQPGGATHSYEQYF.

The chain joins TRBV19 to TRBJ2-1; 9 bases line up with TRBD1. The CDR3 extends over 13 amino acids. Germline CDR1 reads LNHDA; CDR2 reads SQIVND (reference sequence). V shed 6 bases and J 10 bases; nucleotides not matched to a gene: 7. The CDR3 spells CASRGTGGDEQFF. As DNA, the CDR3 is TGTGCCAGTAGGGGAACAGGGGGCGACGAGCAGTTCTTC.

The genes are TRBV11-2 and TRBJ2-7, with D uncertain. This CDR3 has 11 residues. Germline CDR1 is SGHAT and CDR2 is FQNNGV. V gave up 1 base and J gave up 4 bases, with 2 bases separating them. The CDR3 sequence: CASSLVYEQYF. The DNA for the CDR3 is TGTGCCAGCAGCTTAGTATACGAGCAGTACTTC.

The J gene is TRBJ1-5, the V gene TRBV6-5; no firm D call. CDR1 and CDR2 (germline): MNHEY, SVGAGI. The CDR3 has 12 amino acids. The CDR3, as DNA: TGTGCGTCGGGAGGTTTTAACCAGCCCCAGCATTTT. Its translation is CASGGFNQPQHF.

The chain uses TRBV19 and TRBJ1-6, with D maybe TRBD1 (5 bases). Germline CDR1 LNHDA, CDR2 SQIVND (reference sequence). V lost 0 bases and J lost 0, with 12 bases in between. The CDR3 contains 18 residues. The CDR3 here is CASSIDGRDGSYNSPLHF. The CDR3 region has the DNA TGTGCCAGTAGTATAGATGGGAGGGACGGCTCCTATAATTCACCCCTCCACTTT.

This clone has a single count. This chain links TRBV30 with TRBJ2-7, with 7 positions matching TRBD1. There are 15 residues in the CDR3. CDR1 GTSNPN and CDR2 SVGIG come from the germline V gene (reference sequence). The trim removed 5 bases at V and 4 bases at J, leaving 14 bases unmatched. The CDR3 DNA sequence: TGTGCCTGGGGTCCACCACAGGGGATCAGGTACGAGCAGTACTTC. Translated: CAWGPPQGIRYEQYF. Full variable domain (missing parts from reference TRBV30 and TRBJ2-7): SQTIHQWPATLVQPVGSPLSLECTVEGTSNPNLYWYRQAAGRGLQLLFYSVGIGQISSEVPQNLSASRPQDRQFILSSKKLLLSDSGFYLCAWGPPQGIRYEQYFGPGTRLTVT.